These T cell receptor beta chains were read from a single sample in a study of CD8+CD57+ T cells in acquired aplastic anemia. TCRdb used MiXCR to reprocess the reads, holding one entry per CDR3 protein. The repertoire includes approximately 470,000 distinct CDR3 sequences, about a third of them detected once, and less than 1% sits in the top ten. Material for sequencing was sorted CD4+, CD8+, or CD8+CD57+ T cells (not recorded which) from PBMCs. These TCRs come from a human donor with aplastic anemia. The CDR3 runs from the conserved cysteine through the conserved F or W. The order of the fields is V gene, J gene, D gene, clone size, CDR3 protein, CDR3 DNA. D genes are given only for firm matches. The size of a clone is reported for some rows only, either as once, few or many, or as a class for expanded clones.

V: TRBV5-6; J: TRBJ1-2; D: .; size: .; CDR3: CASNLYGLNYGYTF; DNA: TGTGCCAGCAACTTGTACGGCCTTAACTATGGCTACACCTTC
V: TRBV12-3/TRBV12-4; J: TRBJ1-5; D: .; size: few; CDR3: CASTFLGANQPQHF; DNA: TGTGCCAGCACCTTTTTGGGGGCAAATCAGCCCCAGCATTTT
V: TRBV29-1; J: TRBJ2-7; D: .; size: many; CDR3: CSVNLNREEQYF; DNA: TGCAGCGTGAACCTTAATCGGGAAGAGCAGTACTTC
V: TRBV19; J: TRBJ2-3; D: .; size: few; CDR3: CASSMDHSDTQYF; DNA: TGTGCCAGTAGTATGGATCACTCAGATACGCAGTATTTT
V: TRBV19; J: TRBJ2-7; D: .; size: .; CDR3: CASSMTDSYEQYF; DNA: TGTGCCAGTAGTATGACAGACTCCTACGAGCAGTACTTC
V: TRBV20-1; J: TRBJ1-4; D: TRBD1; size: few; CDR3: CSVTGTGGSWANEKLFF; DNA: TGCAGTGTCACCGGGACAGGGGGAAGTTGGGCTAATGAAAAACTGTTTTTT
V: TRBV7-2; J: TRBJ2-7; D: .; size: many; CDR3: CASSLLASLYEQYF; DNA: TGTGCCAGCAGCTTACTAGCTTCTCTCTACGAGCAGTACTTC
V: TRBV29-1; J: TRBJ2-1; D: TRBD1; size: .; CDR3: CSATTGYNEQFF; DNA: TGCAGCGCTACGACAGGGTACAATGAGCAGTTCTTC
V: TRBV3-1; J: TRBJ2-3; D: .; size: once; CDR3: CASSPVEGTDTQYF; DNA: TGTGCCAGCAGCCCAGTGGAGGGGACAGATACGCAGTATTTT
V: TRBV2; J: TRBJ1-6; D: .; size: .; CDR3: CASTRQGAGSPLHF; DNA: TGTGCCAGCACCCGGCAAGGGGCAGGGTCACCCCTCCACTTT
V: TRBV4-3; J: TRBJ2-3; D: TRBD1; size: .; CDR3: CASSHWTGDTDTQYF; DNA: TGCGCCAGCAGCCACTGGACAGGGGACACAGATACGCAGTATTTT
V: TRBV5-4; J: TRBJ2-7; D: .; size: .; CDR3: CASRGPVGEQYF; DNA: TGTGCCAGCAGAGGGCCCGTAGGCGAGCAGTACTTC
V: TRBV6-2/TRBV6-3; J: TRBJ2-1; D: TRBD2; size: few; CDR3: CASSYRAGGRGSEQFF; DNA: TGTGCCAGCAGTTACCGGGCGGGAGGCCGCGGAAGTGAGCAGTTCTTC
V: TRBV20-1; J: TRBJ1-4; D: TRBD1; size: .; CDR3: CSAREGTGVEKLFF; DNA: TGCAGTGCTAGAGAAGGGACAGGGGTTGAAAAACTGTTTTTT
V: TRBV4-2; J: TRBJ1-6; D: .; size: many; CDR3: CASSQDQTGLGSPLHF; DNA: TGTGCCAGCAGCCAAGATCAAACAGGGCTGGGTTCACCCCTCCACTTT
V: TRBV20-1; J: TRBJ1-6; D: .; size: many; CDR3: CSARQGFGNSPLHF; DNA: TGCAGTGCTAGACAGGGATTCGGAAATTCACCCCTCCACTTT
V: TRBV29-1; J: TRBJ2-5; D: TRBD1; size: .; CDR3: CSAGTGQETQYF; DNA: TGCAGCGCCGGGACAGGGCAAGAGACCCAGTACTTC
V: TRBV10-3; J: TRBJ1-5; D: .; size: .; CDR3: CAISPPEGQPQHF; DNA: TGTGCCATCAGTCCCCCCGAGGGTCAGCCCCAGCATTTT
V: TRBV5-1; J: TRBJ2-3; D: .; size: .; CDR3: CASSLGDTPADTQYF; DNA: TGCGCCAGCAGCTTGGGGGACACTCCCGCAGATACGCAGTATTTT
V: TRBV4-1; J: TRBJ1-3; D: .; size: .; CDR3: CASSHPTGDSGNTIYF; DNA: TGCGCCAGCAGCCACCCGACAGGCGACTCTGGAAACACCATATATTTT
V: TRBV7-2; J: TRBJ2-7; D: TRBD2; size: .; CDR3: CASTSRGGSYEQYF; DNA: TGTGCCAGTACCTCCCGCGGGGGCTCCTACGAGCAGTACTTC
V: TRBV3-1; J: TRBJ1-6; D: .; size: few; CDR3: CASSRTTDSWGNGSPLHF; DNA: TGTGCCAGCAGCAGAACCACGGACAGCTGGGGCAATGGTTCACCCCTCCACTTT
V: TRBV28; J: TRBJ1-5; D: .; size: .; CDR3: CASKTGNQPQHF; DNA: TGTGCCAGCAAGACAGGCAATCAGCCCCAGCATTTT
V: TRBV7-2; J: TRBJ2-5; D: TRBD1; size: once; CDR3: CASSLLGQGAGETRYF; DNA: TGTGCCAGCAGCTTACTCGGACAGGGGGCCGGGGAGACCCGGTACTTC
V: TRBV10-3; J: TRBJ1-5; D: TRBD1; size: few; CDR3: CAISETGDTEPQHF; DNA: TGTGCCATCAGTGAGACAGGGGACACGGAGCCCCAGCATTTT
V: TRBV19; J: TRBJ1-2; D: .; size: few; CDR3: CASGTQSRGGGYTF; DNA: TGTGCCAGTGGTACCCAATCCAGGGGTGGTGGCTACACCTTC
V: TRBV12-3/TRBV12-4; J: TRBJ2-1; D: .; size: few; CDR3: CASRGILISSYNEQFF; DNA: TGTGCCAGCAGGGGTATACTCATTAGCTCCTACAATGAGCAGTTCTTC